This T cell receptor (beta chain) was observed in a study of control samples from healthy donors and cancer patients. The assay was immunoSEQ multiplex PCR, and TCRdb's table has in-frame clones only and misses some. The table has about 180,000 clones, around 90% seen once. V gave up 3 bases and J gave up 1 base; unmatched junction bases: 2. CDR1 is SGHNT, CDR2 YENEEA, per germline. The CDR3 has 15 residues. This TCR was recovered from a man aged 25 to 40 in good health. The sequencing input was blood. The gene calls are TRBV11-3 and TRBJ2-7, with 11 positions matching TRBD1. The CDR3, as DNA: TGTGCCAGCAGCTTTGGACAGGGGGCATCCTACGAGCAGTACTTC. This sequence encodes CASSFGQGASYEQYF. Complete variable domain (other parts from reference TRBV11-3 and TRBJ2-7): EAGVVQSPRYKIIEKKQPVAFWCNPISGHNTLYWYLQNLGQGPELLIRYENEEAVDDSQLPKDRFSAERLKGVDSTLKIQPAELGDSAVYLCASSFGQGASYEQYFGPGTRLTVT.